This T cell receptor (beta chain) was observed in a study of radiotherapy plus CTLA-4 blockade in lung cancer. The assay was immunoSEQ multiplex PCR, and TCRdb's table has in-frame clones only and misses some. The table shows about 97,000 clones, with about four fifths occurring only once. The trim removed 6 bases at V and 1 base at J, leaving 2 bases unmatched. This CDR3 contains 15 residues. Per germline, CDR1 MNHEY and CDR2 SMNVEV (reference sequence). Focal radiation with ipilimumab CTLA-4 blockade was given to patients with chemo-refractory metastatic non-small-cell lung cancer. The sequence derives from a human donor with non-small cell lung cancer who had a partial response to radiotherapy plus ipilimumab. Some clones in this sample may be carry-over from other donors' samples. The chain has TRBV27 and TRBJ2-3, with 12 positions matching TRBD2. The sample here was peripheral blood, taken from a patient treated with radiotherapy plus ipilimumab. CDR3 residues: CASSRLAGGTDTQYF. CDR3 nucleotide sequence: TGTGCCAGCAGCAGACTAGCGGGGGGCACAGATACGCAGTATTTT.